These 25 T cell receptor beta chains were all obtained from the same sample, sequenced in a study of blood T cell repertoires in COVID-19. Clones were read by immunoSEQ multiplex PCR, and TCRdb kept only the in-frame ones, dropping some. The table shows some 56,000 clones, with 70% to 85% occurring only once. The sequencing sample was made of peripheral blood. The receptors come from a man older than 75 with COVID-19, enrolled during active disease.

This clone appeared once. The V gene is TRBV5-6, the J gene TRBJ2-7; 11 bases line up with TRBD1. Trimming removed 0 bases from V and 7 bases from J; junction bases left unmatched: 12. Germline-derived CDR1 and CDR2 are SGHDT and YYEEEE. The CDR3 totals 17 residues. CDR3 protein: CASSLVLAGTGGDEQYF. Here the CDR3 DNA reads TGTGCCAGCAGCTTGGTACTCGCCGGGACAGGGGGGGATGAGCAGTACTTC.

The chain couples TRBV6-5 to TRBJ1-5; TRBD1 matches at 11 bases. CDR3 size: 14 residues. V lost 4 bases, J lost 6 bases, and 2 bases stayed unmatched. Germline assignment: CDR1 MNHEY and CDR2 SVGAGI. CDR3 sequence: CASSWDRGAQPQHF. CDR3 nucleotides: TGTGCCAGCAGTTGGGACAGGGGGGCTCAGCCCCAGCATTTT.

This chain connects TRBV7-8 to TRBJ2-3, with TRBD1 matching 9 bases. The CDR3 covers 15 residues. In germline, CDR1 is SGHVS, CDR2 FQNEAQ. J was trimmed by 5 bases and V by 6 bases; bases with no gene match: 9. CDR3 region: CASRPQGAIGDTQYF. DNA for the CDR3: TGTGCCAGCAGGCCACAGGGGGCAATCGGAGATACGCAGTATTTT.

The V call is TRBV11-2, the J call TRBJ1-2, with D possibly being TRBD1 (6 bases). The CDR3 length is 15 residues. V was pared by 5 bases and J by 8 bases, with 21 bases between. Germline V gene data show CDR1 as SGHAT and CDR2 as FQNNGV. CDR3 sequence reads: CASSQDRTSYRGYTF. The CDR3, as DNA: TGTGCCAGCAGCCAGGACAGAACCTCTTATCGGGGCTACACCTTC.

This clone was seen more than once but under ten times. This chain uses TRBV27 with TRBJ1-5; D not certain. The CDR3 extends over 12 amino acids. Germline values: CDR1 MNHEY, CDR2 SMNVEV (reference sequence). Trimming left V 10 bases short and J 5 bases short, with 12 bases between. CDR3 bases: TGTGCCATCGGGAGGGATTATCAGCCCCAGCATTTT. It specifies CAIGRDYQPQHF.

The CDR3 region has the DNA TGTGCCAGCAGTGGGACTAGCGGGCTCCAAGAGACCCAGTACTTC. Its translation: CASSGTSGLQETQYF. V is TRBV2 and J is TRBJ2-5; 11 bases map to TRBD2. CDR1 SNHLY and CDR2 FYNNEI come from the germline V gene. The CDR3 extends over 15 amino acids. V shed 4 bases, J shed 1 base, and the junction held 2 bases outside the gene matches.

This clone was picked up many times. The CDR3 region is CASRGAQGKDEKLFF. The DNA of the CDR3 is TGTGCCAGCAGGGGGGCCCAGGGAAAGGATGAAAAACTGTTTTTT. V is TRBV6-5 and J is TRBJ1-4; a weak D match, TRBD1 (6 bases). The V gene lost 6 bases and the J gene lost 6 bases, with 17 bases spanning the gap. The length of the CDR3 is 15 residues. Looked up from germline, CDR1 is MNHEY and CDR2 is SVGAGI.

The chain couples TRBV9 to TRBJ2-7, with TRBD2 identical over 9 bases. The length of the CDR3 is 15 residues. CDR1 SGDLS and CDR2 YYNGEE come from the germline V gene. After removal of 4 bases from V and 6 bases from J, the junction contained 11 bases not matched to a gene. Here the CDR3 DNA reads TGTGCCAGCAGCCGGGTTGGCGGGGGGGCCTCCGAGCAGTACTTC. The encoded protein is CASSRVGGGASEQYF.

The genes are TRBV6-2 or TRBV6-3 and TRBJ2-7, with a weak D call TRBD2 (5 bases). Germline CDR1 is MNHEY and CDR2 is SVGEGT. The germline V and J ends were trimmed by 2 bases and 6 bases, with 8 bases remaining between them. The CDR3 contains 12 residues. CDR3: CASSYIRGEQYV. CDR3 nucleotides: TGTGCCAGCAGTTACATCCGGGGCGAGCAGTACGTC.

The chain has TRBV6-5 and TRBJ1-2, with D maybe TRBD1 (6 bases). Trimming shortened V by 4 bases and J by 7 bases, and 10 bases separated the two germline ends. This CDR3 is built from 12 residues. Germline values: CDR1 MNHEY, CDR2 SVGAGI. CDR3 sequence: CASSWAGAGYTF. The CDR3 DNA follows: TGTGCCAGCAGTTGGGCAGGGGCTGGCTACACCTTC.

CDR3 sequence: CASSLEGGSSYNEQFF. In nucleotides, the CDR3 is TGTGCCAGCAGCTTGGAAGGCGGGAGCTCCTACAATGAGCAGTTCTTC. The chain employs TRBV5-4 and TRBJ2-1, with 7 bases matching TRBD2. Germline lookup yields CDR1 SGHNT and CDR2 YYREEE (reference sequence). With 0 bases clipped from V and 0 bases from J, the junction kept 3 bases outside the gene matches. The CDR3 runs 16 residues.

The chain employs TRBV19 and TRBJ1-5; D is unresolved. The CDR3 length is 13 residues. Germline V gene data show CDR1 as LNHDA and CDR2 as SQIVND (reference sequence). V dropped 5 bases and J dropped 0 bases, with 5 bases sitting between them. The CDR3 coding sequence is TGTGCCAGTAGTCGGGATAGCAATCAGCCCCAGCATTTT. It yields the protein CASSRDSNQPQHF.

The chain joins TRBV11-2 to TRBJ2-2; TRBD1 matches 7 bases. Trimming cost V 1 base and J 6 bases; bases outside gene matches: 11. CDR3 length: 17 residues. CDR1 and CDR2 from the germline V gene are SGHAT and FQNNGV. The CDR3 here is CASSLVPGQLAPGELFF. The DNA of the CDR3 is TGTGCCAGCAGCTTAGTTCCGGGACAGCTGGCGCCCGGGGAGCTGTTTTTT.

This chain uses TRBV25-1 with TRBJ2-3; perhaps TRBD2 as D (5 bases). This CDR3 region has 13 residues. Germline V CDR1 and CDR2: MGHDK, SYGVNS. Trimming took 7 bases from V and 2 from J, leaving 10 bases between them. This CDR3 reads CASTPDYTDTQYF. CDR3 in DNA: TGTGCCAGCACCCCCGACTACACAGATACGCAGTATTTT. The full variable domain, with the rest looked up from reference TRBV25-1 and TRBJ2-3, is EADIYQTPRYLVIGTGKKITLECSQTMGHDKMYWYQQDPGMELHLIHYSYGVNSTEKGDLSSESTVSRIRTEHFPLTLESARPSHTSQYLCASTPDYTDTQYFGPGTRLTVL.

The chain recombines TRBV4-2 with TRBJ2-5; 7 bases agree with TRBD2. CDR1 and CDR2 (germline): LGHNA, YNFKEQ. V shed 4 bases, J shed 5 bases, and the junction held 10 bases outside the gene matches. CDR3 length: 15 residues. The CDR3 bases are TGTGCCAGCAGCCCTTTATGGGGGGGGAGGGAGACCCAGTACTTC. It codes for CASSPLWGGRETQYF.

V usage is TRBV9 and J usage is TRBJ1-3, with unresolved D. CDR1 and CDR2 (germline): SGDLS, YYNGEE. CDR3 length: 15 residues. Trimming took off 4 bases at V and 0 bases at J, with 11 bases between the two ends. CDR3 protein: CASSPRTGSGNTIYF. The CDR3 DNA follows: TGTGCCAGCAGCCCCCGAACGGGCTCTGGAAACACCATATATTTT.

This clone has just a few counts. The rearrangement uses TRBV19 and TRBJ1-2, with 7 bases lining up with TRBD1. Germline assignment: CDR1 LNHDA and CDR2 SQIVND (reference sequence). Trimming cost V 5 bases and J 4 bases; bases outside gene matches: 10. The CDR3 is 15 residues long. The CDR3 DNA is TGTGCCAGTAGTTTCAGGGGGGAGACGACCTATGGCTACACCTTC. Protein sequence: CASSFRGETTYGYTF. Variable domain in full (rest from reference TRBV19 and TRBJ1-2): DGGITQSPKYLFRKEGQNVTLSCEQNLNHDAMYWYRQDPGQGLRLIYYSQIVNDFQKGDIAEGYSVSREKKESFPLTVTSAQKNPTAFYLCASSFRGETTYGYTFGSGTRLTVV.

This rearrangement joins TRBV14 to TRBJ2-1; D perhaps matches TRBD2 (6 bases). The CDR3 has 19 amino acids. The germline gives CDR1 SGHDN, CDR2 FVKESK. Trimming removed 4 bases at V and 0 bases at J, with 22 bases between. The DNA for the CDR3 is TGTGCCAGCAGCCGCCAAACCGGTAGCGGACTATACTCCTACAATGAGCAGTTCTTC. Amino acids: CASSRQTGSGLYSYNEQFF.

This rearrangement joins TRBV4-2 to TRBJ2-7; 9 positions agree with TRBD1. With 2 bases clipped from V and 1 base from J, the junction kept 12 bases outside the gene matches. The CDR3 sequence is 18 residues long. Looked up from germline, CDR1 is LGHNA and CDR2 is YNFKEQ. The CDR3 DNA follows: TGTGCCAGCAGCCAAAAATCGGGCTCCGGGACAGGGTCCTACGAGCAGTACTTC. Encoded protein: CASSQKSGSGTGSYEQYF.

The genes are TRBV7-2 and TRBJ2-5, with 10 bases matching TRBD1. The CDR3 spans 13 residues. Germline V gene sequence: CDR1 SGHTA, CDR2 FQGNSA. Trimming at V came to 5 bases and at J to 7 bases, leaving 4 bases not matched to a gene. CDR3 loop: CASSPRTGGTQYF. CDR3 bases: TGTGCCAGCAGCCCCCGGACAGGGGGGACCCAGTACTTC.

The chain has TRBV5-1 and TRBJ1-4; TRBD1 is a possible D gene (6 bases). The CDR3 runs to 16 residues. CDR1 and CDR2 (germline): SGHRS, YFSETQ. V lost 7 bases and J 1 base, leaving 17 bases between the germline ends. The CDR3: CASQGQGRGTNEKLFF. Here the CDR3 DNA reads TGCGCCAGCCAGGGCCAGGGGCGAGGAACTAATGAAAAACTGTTTTTT.

This CDR3 reads CSVTHPSGGAADTQYF. CDR3 sequence (DNA): TGCAGCGTGACCCACCCTAGCGGGGGGGCCGCAGATACGCAGTATTTT. This chain connects TRBV29-1 to TRBJ2-3; TRBD2 matches at 12 bases. Germline CDR1 and CDR2: SQVTM and ANQGSEA. This CDR3 has 16 residues. The J segment lost 4 bases and the V segment lost 6 bases, leaving 11 bases of the junction unmatched.

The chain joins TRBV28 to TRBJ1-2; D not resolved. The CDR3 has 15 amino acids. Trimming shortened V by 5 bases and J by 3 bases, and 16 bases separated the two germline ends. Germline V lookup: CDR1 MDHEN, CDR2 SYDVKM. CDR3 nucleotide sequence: TGTGCCAGCAGTGTACTCAGGTTCCTGGACTATGGCTACACCTTC. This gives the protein CASSVLRFLDYGYTF.

In DNA, the CDR3 is TGTGCCAGCAGCTGGGGGGAGGATACGCAGTATTTT. Translation: CASSWGEDTQYF. The V call is TRBV7-8, the J call TRBJ2-3, with a possible D match to TRBD2 (6 bases). The CDR3 is 12 residues long. Germline V gives CDR1 SGHVS, CDR2 FQNEAQ. V was shortened by 4 bases and J by 6 bases, with 8 bases between the two germline ends. The whole variable domain, remainder taken from reference TRBV7-8 and TRBJ2-3, is GAGVSQSPRYKVAKRGQDVALRCDPISGHVSLFWYQQALGQGPEFLTYFQNEAQLDKSGLPSDRFFAERPEGSVSTLKIQRTQQEDSAVYLCASSWGEDTQYFGPGTRLTVL.

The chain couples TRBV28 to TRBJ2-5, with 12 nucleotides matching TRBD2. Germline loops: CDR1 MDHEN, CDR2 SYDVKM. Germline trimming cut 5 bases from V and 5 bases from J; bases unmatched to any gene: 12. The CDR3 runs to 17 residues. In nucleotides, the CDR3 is TGTGCCAGCAGTCCCGAGCTAGCGGGGGGGCTATGGGAGACCCAGTACTTC. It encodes CASSPELAGGLWETQYF. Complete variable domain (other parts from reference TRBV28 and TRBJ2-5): DVKVTQSSRYLVKRTGEKVFLECVQDMDHENMFWYRQDPGLGLRLIYFSYDVKMKEKGDIPEGYSVSREKKERFSLILESASTNQTSMYLCASSPELAGGLWETQYFGPGTRLLVL.